This T cell receptor (beta chain) derives from a study of shared clonotypes between healthy human individuals. The study, taken as a whole, reports: On the whole, naive subsets had larger estimated richness than memory subsets had. Clonotypes shared by all four sorted-subset donors had higher generation probabilities than non-shared clonotypes.

CD45RO negativity and positive selection for CCR7 defined naive CD8 cells, a population that excluded terminally differentiated effector memory CD45RA+ cells. Clones were sequenced by immunoSEQ multiplex PCR, and TCRdb holds only the in-frame ones, with some missing. The repertoire holds around 1.9 million clones, around 93% seen once, with 1.5% to 2% in the top ten. The CDR3 extends over 12 amino acids. V lost 6 bases and J lost 13, with 16 bases in between. The V gene's germline CDR1 is SGHVS and CDR2 FNYEAQ. Note on this clone: Its antigen is unidentified.

The receptor's source is a man younger than 30 in good health. Some clones in this sample may be carry-over from other donors' samples. Sample: naive CD8+ T cells from PBMCs. The V gene is TRBV7-6, the J gene TRBJ2-1; D is perhaps TRBD1 or TRBD2 (6 bases each). CDR3 DNA sequence: TGTGCCAGCAGTCGGAGGGGGGATAACCAGTTCTTC. Amino acid sequence: CASSRRGDNQFF.